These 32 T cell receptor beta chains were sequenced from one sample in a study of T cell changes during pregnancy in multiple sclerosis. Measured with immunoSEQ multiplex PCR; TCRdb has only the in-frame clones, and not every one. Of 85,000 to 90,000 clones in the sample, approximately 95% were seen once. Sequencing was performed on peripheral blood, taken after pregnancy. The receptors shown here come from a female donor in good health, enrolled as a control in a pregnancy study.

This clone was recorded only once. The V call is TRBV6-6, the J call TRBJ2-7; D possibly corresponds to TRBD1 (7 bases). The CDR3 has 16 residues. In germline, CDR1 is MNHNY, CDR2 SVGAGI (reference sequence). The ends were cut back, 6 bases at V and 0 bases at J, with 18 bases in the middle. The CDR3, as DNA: TGTGCCAGCAGATACCCAGGGGGGCCCCACTCCTACGAGCAGTACTTC. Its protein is CASRYPGGPHSYEQYF.

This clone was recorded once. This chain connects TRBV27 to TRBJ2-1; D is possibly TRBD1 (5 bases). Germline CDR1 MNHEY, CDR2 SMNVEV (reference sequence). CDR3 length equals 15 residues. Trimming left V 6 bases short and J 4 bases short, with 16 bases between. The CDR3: CASRGLTLGYNEQFF. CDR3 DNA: TGTGCCAGCAGGGGGCTAACCCTCGGGTACAATGAGCAGTTCTTC.

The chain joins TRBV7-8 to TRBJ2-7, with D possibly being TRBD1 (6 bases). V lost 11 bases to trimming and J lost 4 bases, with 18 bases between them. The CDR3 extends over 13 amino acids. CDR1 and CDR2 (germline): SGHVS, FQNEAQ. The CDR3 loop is CASAARGGYEQYF. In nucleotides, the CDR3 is TGTGCCTCGGCAGCCAGGGGCGGATACGAGCAGTACTTC. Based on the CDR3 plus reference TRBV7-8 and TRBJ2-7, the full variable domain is GAGVSQSPRYKVAKRGQDVALRCDPISGHVSLFWYQQALGQGPEFLTYFQNEAQLDKSGLPSDRFFAERPEGSVSTLKIQRTQQEDSAVYLCASAARGGYEQYFGPGTRLTVT.

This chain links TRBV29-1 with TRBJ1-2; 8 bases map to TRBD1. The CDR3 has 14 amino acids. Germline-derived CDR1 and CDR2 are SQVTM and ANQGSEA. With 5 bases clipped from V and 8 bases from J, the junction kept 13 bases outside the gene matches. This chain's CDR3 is CSVSGWQGAGGYTF. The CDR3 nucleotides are TGCAGCGTTTCGGGATGGCAGGGGGCCGGGGGCTACACCTTC.

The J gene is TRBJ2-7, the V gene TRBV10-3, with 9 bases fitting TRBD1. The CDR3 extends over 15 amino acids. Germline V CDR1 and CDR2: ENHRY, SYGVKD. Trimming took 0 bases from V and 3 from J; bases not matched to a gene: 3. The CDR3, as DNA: TGTGCCATCAGTGAGTCGGCGGGACAGGGCTACGAGCAGTACTTC. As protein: CAISESAGQGYEQYF.

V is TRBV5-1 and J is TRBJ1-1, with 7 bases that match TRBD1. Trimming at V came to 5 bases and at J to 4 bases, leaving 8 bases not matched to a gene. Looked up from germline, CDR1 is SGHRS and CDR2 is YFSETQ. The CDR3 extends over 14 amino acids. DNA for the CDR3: TGCGCCAGCAGACCGACAGGGCGTAGCACTGAAGCTTTCTTT. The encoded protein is CASRPTGRSTEAFF.

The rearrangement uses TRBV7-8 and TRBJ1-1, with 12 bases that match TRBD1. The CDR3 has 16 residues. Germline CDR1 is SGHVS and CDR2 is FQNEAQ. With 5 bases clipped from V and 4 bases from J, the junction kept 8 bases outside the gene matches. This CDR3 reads CASSQGTGGLTTEAFF. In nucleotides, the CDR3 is TGTGCCAGCAGCCAGGGGACAGGGGGCCTTACCACTGAAGCTTTCTTT.

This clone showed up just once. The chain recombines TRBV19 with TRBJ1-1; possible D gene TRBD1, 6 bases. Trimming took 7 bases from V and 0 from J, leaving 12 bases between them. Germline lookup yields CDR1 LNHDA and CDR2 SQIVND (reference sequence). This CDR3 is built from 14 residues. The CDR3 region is CASTLDRMNTEAFF. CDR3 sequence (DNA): TGTGCCAGTACACTCGACAGGATGAACACTGAAGCTTTCTTT.

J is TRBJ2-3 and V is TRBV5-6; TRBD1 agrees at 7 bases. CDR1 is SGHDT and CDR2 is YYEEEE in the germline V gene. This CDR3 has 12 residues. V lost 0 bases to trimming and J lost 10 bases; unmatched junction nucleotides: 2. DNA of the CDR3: TGTGCCAGCAGCTTGGGGACAGGAGCGCAGTATTTT. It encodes CASSLGTGAQYF.

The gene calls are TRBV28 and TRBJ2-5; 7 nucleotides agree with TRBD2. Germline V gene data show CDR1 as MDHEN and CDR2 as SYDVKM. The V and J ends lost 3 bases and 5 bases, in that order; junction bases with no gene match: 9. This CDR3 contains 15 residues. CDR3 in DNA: TGTGCCAGCAGTTTCCCCAGACTAGCTTCCGAGACCCAGTACTTC. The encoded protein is CASSFPRLASETQYF.

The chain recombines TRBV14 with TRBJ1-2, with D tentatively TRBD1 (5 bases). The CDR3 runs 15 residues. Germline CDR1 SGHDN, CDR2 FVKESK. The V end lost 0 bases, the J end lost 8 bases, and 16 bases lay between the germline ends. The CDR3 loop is CASSQERLQVGGYTF. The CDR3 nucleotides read TGTGCCAGCAGCCAAGAACGGTTACAGGTGGGCGGCTACACCTTC.

For the CDR3, the DNA is TGCGCCAGCAGCCCGAGGGGGTCGGGGACTAATGAAAAACTGTTTTTT. It specifies CASSPRGSGTNEKLFF. The chain has TRBV5-1 and TRBJ1-4; D perhaps matches TRBD1 (6 bases). Germline V gene lookup returns CDR1 SGHRS and CDR2 YFSETQ. CDR3 length equals 16 residues. V dropped 4 bases and J dropped 2 bases, with 15 bases sitting between them. The entire variable domain, with the rest obtained from reference TRBV5-1 and TRBJ1-4, is as follows: KAGVTQTPRYLIKTRGQQVTLSCSPISGHRSVSWYQQTPGQGLQFLFEYFSETQRNKGNFPGRFSGRQFSNSRSEMNVSTLELGDSALYLCASSPRGSGTNEKLFFGSGTQLSVL.

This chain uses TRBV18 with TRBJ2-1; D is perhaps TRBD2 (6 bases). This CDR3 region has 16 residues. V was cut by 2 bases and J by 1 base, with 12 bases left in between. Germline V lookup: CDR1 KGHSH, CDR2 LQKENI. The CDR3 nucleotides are TGTGCCAGCTCACCAGGGACTCCCGGGTCCTACAATGAGCAGTTCTTC. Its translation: CASSPGTPGSYNEQFF.

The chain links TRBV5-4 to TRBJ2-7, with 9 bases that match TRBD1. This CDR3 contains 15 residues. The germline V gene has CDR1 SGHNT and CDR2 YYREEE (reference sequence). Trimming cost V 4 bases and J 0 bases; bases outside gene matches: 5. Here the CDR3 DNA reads TGTGCCAGCAGCGCCCGGGACAGGGACTCCTACGAGCAGTACTTC. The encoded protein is CASSARDRDSYEQYF.

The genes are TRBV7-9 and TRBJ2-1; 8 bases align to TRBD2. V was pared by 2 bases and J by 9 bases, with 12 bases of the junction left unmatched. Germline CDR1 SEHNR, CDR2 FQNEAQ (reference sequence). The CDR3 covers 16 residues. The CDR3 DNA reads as TGTGCCAGCAGCTTAATTGGTACGGGAGGGCCTGGTGAGCAGTTCTTC. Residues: CASSLIGTGGPGEQFF.

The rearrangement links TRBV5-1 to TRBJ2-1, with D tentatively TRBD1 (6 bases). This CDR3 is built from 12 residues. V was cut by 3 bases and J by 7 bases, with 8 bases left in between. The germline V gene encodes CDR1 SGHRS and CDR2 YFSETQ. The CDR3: CASSSQGNEQFF. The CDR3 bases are TGCGCCAGCAGCTCGCAGGGGAATGAGCAGTTCTTC. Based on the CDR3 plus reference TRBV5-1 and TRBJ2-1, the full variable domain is KAGVTQTPRYLIKTRGQQVTLSCSPISGHRSVSWYQQTPGQGLQFLFEYFSETQRNKGNFPGRFSGRQFSNSRSEMNVSTLELGDSALYLCASSSQGNEQFFGPGTRLTVL.

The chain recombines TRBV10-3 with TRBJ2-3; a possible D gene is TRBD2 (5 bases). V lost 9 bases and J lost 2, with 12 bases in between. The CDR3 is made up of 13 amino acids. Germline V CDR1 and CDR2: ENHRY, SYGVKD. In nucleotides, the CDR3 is TGTGCCATTTCGGGGTCTTTCACAGATACGCAGTATTTT. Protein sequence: CAISGSFTDTQYF.

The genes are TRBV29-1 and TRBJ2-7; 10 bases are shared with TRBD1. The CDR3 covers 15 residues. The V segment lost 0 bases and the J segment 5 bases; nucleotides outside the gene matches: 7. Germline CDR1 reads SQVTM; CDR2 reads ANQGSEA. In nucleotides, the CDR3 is TGCAGCGTTGAAGATCCGGGACAGGGGTTCGACGAGCAGTACTTC. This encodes CSVEDPGQGFDEQYF.

DNA of the CDR3: TGTGCCAGCAGTCCCGGGATGCTGAACACTGAAGCTTTCTTT. Translated: CASSPGMLNTEAFF. This sequence joins TRBV27 and TRBJ1-1; no definite D call. CDR1 is MNHEY, CDR2 SMNVEV, per germline (reference sequence). The CDR3 has 14 residues. The V end was cut by 5 bases, the J end by 0 bases, with 10 bases between.

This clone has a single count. CDR3 protein: CAWSPGTSETYEQYF. The DNA of the CDR3 is TGTGCCTGGAGTCCCGGGACTAGCGAGACCTACGAGCAGTACTTC. The rearrangement links TRBV30 to TRBJ2-7; TRBD2 agrees at 10 bases. Germline-derived CDR1 and CDR2 are GTSNPN and SVGIG (reference sequence). The V segment lost 2 bases and the J segment 2 bases; nucleotides outside the gene matches: 6. CDR3 size: 15 residues.

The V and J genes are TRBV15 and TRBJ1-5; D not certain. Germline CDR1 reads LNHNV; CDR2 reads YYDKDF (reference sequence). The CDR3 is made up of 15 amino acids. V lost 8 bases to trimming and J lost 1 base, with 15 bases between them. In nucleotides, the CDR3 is TGTGCCACCCGAATGAACCCGGGGAGCAATCAGCCCCAGCATTTT. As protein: CATRMNPGSNQPQHF.

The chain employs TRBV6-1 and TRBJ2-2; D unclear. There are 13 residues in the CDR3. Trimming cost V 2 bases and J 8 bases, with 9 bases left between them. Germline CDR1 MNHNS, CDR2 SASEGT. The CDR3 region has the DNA TGTGCCAGCAGTGAATATCGAGTTGGGGAGCTGTTTTTT. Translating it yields CASSEYRVGELFF.

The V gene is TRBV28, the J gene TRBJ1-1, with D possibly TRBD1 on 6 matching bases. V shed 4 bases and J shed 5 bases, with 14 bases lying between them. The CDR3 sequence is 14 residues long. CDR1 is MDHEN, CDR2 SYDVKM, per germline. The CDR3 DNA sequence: TGTGCCAGCAGTTCAGCGGGGGGGCATACTGAAGCTTTCTTT. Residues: CASSSAGGHTEAFF. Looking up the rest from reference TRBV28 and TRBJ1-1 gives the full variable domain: DVKVTQSSRYLVKRTGEKVFLECVQDMDHENMFWYRQDPGLGLRLIYFSYDVKMKEKGDIPEGYSVSREKKERFSLILESASTNQTSMYLCASSSAGGHTEAFFGQGTRLTVV.

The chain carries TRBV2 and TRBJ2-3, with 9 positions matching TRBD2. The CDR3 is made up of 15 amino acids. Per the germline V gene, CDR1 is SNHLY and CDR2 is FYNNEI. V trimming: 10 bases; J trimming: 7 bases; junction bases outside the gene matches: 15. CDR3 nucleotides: TGTGCCACCACTCCAGTGGCTAGCGGGAAGTATACGCAGTATTTT. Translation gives CATTPVASGKYTQYF.

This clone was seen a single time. The CDR3 DNA sequence: TGCGCCAGCAGCTTTACCGGGACAGGCTGTGCAACTAATGAAAAACTGTTTTTT. This gives the protein CASSFTGTGCATNEKLFF. The chain couples TRBV5-1 to TRBJ1-4; 8 bases map to TRBD1. The CDR3 covers 18 residues. Germline V lookup: CDR1 SGHRS, CDR2 YFSETQ. J was trimmed by 0 bases and V by 2 bases; bases with no gene match: 9.

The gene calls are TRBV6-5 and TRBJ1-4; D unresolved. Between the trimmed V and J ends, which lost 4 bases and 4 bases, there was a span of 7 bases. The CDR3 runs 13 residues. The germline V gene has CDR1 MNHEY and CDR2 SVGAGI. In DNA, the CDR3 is TGTGCCAGCAGTTTCGAGTTTAATGAAAAACTGTTTTTT. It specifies CASSFEFNEKLFF.

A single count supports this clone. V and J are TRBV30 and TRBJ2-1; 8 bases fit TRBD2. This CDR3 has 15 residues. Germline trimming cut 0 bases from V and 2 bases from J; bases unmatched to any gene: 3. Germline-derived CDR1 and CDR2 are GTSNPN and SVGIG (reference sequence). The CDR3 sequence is CAWSVPLAAYNEQFF. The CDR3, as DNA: TGTGCCTGGAGTGTACCACTAGCGGCCTACAATGAGCAGTTCTTC.

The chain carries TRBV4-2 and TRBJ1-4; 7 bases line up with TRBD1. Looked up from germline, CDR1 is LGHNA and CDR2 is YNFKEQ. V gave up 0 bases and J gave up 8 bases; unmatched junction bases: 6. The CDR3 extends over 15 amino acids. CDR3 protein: CASSQERDRGEKLFF. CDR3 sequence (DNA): TGTGCCAGCAGCCAAGAGCGGGACAGAGGGGAAAAACTGTTTTTT.

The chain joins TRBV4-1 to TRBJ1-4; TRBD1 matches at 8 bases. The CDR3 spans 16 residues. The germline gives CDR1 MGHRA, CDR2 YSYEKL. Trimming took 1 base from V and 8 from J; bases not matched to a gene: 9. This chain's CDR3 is CASSQAPRQGREKLFF. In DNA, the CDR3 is TGCGCCAGCAGCCAAGCCCCCCGACAGGGGAGGGAAAAACTGTTTTTT.

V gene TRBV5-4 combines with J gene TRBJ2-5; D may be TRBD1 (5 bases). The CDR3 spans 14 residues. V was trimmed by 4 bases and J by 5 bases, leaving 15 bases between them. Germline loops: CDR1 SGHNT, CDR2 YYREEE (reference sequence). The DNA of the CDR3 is TGTGCCAGCAGCAAAGCCAGGGTGGTCGAGACCCAGTACTTC. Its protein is CASSKARVVETQYF.

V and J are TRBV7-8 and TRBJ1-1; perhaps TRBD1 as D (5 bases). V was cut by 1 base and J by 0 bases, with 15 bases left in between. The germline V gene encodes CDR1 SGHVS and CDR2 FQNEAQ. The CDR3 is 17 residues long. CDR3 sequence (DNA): TGTGCCAGCAGCTTAGTAGGGGCAGGGTCTGTGAACACTGAAGCTTTCTTT. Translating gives CASSLVGAGSVNTEAFF. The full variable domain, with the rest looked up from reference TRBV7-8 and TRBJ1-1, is GAGVSQSPRYKVAKRGQDVALRCDPISGHVSLFWYQQALGQGPEFLTYFQNEAQLDKSGLPSDRFFAERPEGSVSTLKIQRTQQEDSAVYLCASSLVGAGSVNTEAFFGQGTRLTVV.

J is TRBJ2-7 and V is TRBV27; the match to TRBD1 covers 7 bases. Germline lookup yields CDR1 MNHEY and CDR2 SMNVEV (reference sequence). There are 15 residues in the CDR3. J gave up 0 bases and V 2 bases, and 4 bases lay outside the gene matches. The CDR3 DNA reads TGTGCCAGCAGTTTAAAGGGACAGTACTCCTACGAGCAGTACTTC. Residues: CASSLKGQYSYEQYF.